Listed below are T cell receptor beta chains from one sample, sequenced in a study of patients and donors after allogeneic stem cell transplantation. In TCRdb, the RT-PCR reads were re-called with MiXCR into one record per CDR3 protein. The table lists under 170,000 distinct CDR3 sequences, roughly two fifths of them singletons. The source material was blood, either unsorted or a sorted T cell fraction (not recorded which). The receptors stem from a human donor who was either an allogeneic HSCT recipient or a stem cell or donor lymphocyte infusion donor (not recorded which). It is not recorded whose cells these are; they may come from a transplant donor. Both conserved end residues are part of each CDR3. A D gene is named only where the DNA matches it firmly. Clone sizes are given selectively: once, few, many, or a class where the clone is expanded.

TRBV25-1	.	.	TRBJ1-2	CASRKRLGRASYGYTF	TGTGCCAGCAGAAAAAGGTTGGGCAGGGCCTCCTATGGCTACACCTTC
TRBV6-2/TRBV6-3	.	.	TRBJ1-6	CASTNRGIYNSPLHF	TGTGCCAGCACCAACCGGGGGATCTATAATTCACCCCTCCACTTT
TRBV12-3/TRBV12-4	once	.	TRBJ1-1	CASSFSRLNTEAFF	TGTGCCAGCAGTTTCTCCCGATTGAACACTGAAGCTTTCTTT
TRBV21-1	.	.	TRBJ1-1	CASSKREGDSGSEAFF	TGTGCCAGCAGCAAGCGAGAGGGGGATAGTGGTAGTGAAGCTTTCTTT
TRBV9	few	TRBD2	TRBJ2-5	CASSVSGGAAETQYF	TGTGCCAGCAGCGTATCCGGGGGGGCCGCAGAGACCCAGTACTTC
TRBV6-6	few	.	TRBJ1-1	CASSYDGGTEAFF	TGTGCCAGCAGTTACGATGGCGGGACAGAAGCTTTCTTT
TRBV10-3	few	.	TRBJ2-7	CAISDSSYEQYF	TGTGCCATCAGTGACAGCTCCTACGAGCAGTACTTC
TRBV5-1	.	.	TRBJ1-2	CASSYRTTENYGYTF	TGCGCCAGCAGCTATAGGACAACGGAGAACTATGGCTACACCTTC
TRBV5-6	.	.	TRBJ2-3	CASSSVMGTDTQYF	TGTGCCAGCAGCTCCGTGATGGGCACAGATACGCAGTATTTT
TRBV28	few	.	TRBJ1-5	CASRPETSNQPQHF	TGTGCCAGCAGACCCGAGACTAGCAATCAGCCCCAGCATTTT